This T cell receptor (beta chain) is drawn from a study of siplizumab effects on memory and regulatory T cells. Per sample, the assay covered 80,000 to 100,000 TCR templates. The repertoire was sequenced with immunoSEQ multiplex PCR; TCRdb's copy has only in-frame clones and lacks some. The sample gives fewer than 45,000 clones, 80% to 90% of which show up once; roughly 0.25% is in the top ten. With 2 bases removed from V and 3 bases from J, the gap between germline ends came to 8 bases. Germline assignment: CDR1 SGHVS and CDR2 FQNEAQ. This CDR3 region has 14 residues. Notes on this clone: Its antigen is undetermined.

Study results and caveats: Apparently key alloresponse contributors, naive T cells also seemed more diverse than memory cells.

Sequences were obtained from naive CD4+ T cells sorted from blood. The chain uses TRBV7-8 and TRBJ1-5; D is unresolved. The sequence was obtained from a human donor in good health. The CDR3 sequence is CASSLSDYNQPQHF. The DNA of the CDR3 is TGTGCCAGCAGCTTAAGTGACTACAATCAGCCCCAGCATTTT.